These 32 T cell receptor beta chains share one sample of origin, sequenced in a study of pediatric ulcerative colitis. Repertoires were generated with immunoSEQ multiplex PCR, while TCRdb's copy carries only in-frame clones and drops some. Of some 15,000 clones listed, approximately 80% were seen once; the top ten hold roughly 8%. During colonoscopy, one to two rectal pinch biopsies were collected. What was sequenced was gut tissue. All receptors derive from a boy aged 5-17 years who was a control in a study of pediatric ulcerative colitis.

The V and J genes are TRBV11-2 and TRBJ1-1, with 7 bases matching TRBD1. This CDR3 has 18 residues. Germline V gene sequence: CDR1 SGHAT, CDR2 FQNNGV. With 0 bases clipped from V and 7 bases from J, the junction kept 17 bases outside the gene matches. CDR3 in DNA: TGTGCCAGCAGCTTAGATGTGGTGTCGAGACAGGGTATCATTGAAGCTTTCTTT. Encoded protein: CASSLDVVSRQGIIEAFF.

V usage is TRBV15 and J usage is TRBJ2-7; TRBD2 aligns across 10 bases. Germline V CDR1 and CDR2: LNHNV, YYDKDF (reference sequence). This CDR3 has 16 residues. Losses at the gene ends were 0 bases for V and 9 bases for J; bases not matched to a gene: 11. The CDR3 DNA reads TGTGCCACCAGCAGAGATGGGAGTAGCGGGGGGTCGGGGCAGTACTTC. Translation gives CATSRDGSSGGSGQYF.

This clone was counted between two and nine times. The chain is built from TRBV5-6 and TRBJ2-7; 8 nucleotides align to TRBD1. Germline CDR1 and CDR2: SGHDT and YYEEEE. The junction had 6 bases not matched to a gene; V was cut back by 0 bases and J by 7 bases. The CDR3 extends over 14 amino acids. The CDR3 spells CASSLGTGQEEQYF. The DNA of the CDR3 is TGTGCCAGCAGCTTGGGGACAGGGCAAGAAGAGCAGTACTTC.

The chain carries TRBV4-2 and TRBJ1-1; D uncertain. The CDR3 spans 12 residues. The V and J ends lost 3 bases and 1 base respectively, with 3 bases between them. The V gene's germline CDR1 is LGHNA and CDR2 YNFKEQ. The CDR3 DNA sequence: TGTGCCAGCAGCCACCCGAACACTGAAGCTTTCTTT. Protein: CASSHPNTEAFF.

This chain links TRBV7-3 with TRBJ2-1; 11 bases are shared with TRBD2. This CDR3 is 16 amino acids long. With V trimmed by 2 bases and J by 6 bases, 6 bases remained unmatched. Germline V CDR1 and CDR2: SGHTA, FQGTGA. The CDR3 is CASSLFSGTSGNEQFF. As DNA, the CDR3 is TGTGCCAGCAGCTTATTTTCCGGGACTAGCGGCAATGAGCAGTTCTTC.

This chain connects TRBV7-9 to TRBJ1-1; perhaps TRBD1 as D (5 bases). Germline loops: CDR1 SEHNR, CDR2 FQNEAQ (reference sequence). Trimming pared 1 base from V and 0 bases from J, leaving 15 bases between. The length of the CDR3 is 17 residues. The CDR3, as DNA: TGTGCCAGCAGCTTAGAGCCAGGGAGGGTCATGAACACTGAAGCTTTCTTT. This gives the protein CASSLEPGRVMNTEAFF.

J is TRBJ2-7 and V is TRBV5-1; 8 bases fit TRBD2. The CDR3 spans 15 residues. V lost 1 base to trimming and J lost 5 bases; unmatched junction nucleotides: 8. Germline V lookup: CDR1 SGHRS, CDR2 YFSETQ. DNA of the CDR3: TGCGCCAGCAGCTTGACCTCTTCCGGGGGGGACGAGCAGTACTTC. This translates into CASSLTSSGGDEQYF.

The V call is TRBV5-1, the J call TRBJ1-1; D perhaps matches TRBD1 (5 bases). Germline V gene sequence: CDR1 SGHRS, CDR2 YFSETQ. V lost 5 bases and J 2 bases, leaving 13 bases between the germline ends. This CDR3 region has 14 residues. Written as DNA, the CDR3 is TGCGCCAGCAGGGGTCCGGGGCGCAACACTGAAGCTTTCTTT. Residues: CASRGPGRNTEAFF.

This chain links TRBV27 with TRBJ2-2; D is perhaps TRBD1 or TRBD2 (6 bases each). The CDR3 is 15 amino acids. Germline loops: CDR1 MNHEY, CDR2 SMNVEV (reference sequence). The V gene lost 6 bases and the J gene lost 5 bases, with 16 bases spanning the gap. The CDR3 loop is CASRSGGAGTGELFF. The CDR3 DNA sequence: TGTGCCAGCAGGTCTGGGGGCGCGGGGACCGGGGAGCTGTTTTTT.

J is TRBJ2-3 and V is TRBV4-2, with D unclear. This CDR3 has 16 residues. V dropped 5 bases and J dropped 0 bases, with 15 bases sitting between them. CDR1 is LGHNA, CDR2 YNFKEQ, per germline. The CDR3 nucleotides read TGTGCCAGCAGCTTCCAAGGCGGAGCTAGCACAGATACGCAGTATTTT. Its translation: CASSFQGGASTDTQYF.

The chain employs TRBV27 and TRBJ2-7, with TRBD2 as a possible D gene (5 bases). Germline V CDR1 and CDR2: MNHEY, SMNVEV (reference sequence). The V end was cut by 4 bases, the J end by 3 bases, with 16 bases between. The CDR3 has 15 residues. CDR3 amino acids: CASSSYAAGDYEQYF. The CDR3 DNA sequence: TGTGCCAGCAGTTCTTATGCCGCCGGGGACTACGAGCAGTACTTC.

This clone was found a few times. The CDR3 DNA reads TGTGCCAGCAGTTACTCGAGATACGAGCAGTACTTC. Protein sequence: CASSYSRYEQYF. The chain has TRBV6-6 and TRBJ2-7; D not certain. The CDR3 has 12 residues. Germline lookup yields CDR1 MNHNY and CDR2 SVGAGI (reference sequence). V lost 0 bases, J lost 4 bases, and 4 bases lay in between.

The rearrangement links TRBV15 to TRBJ1-3; D not certain. Germline CDR1 is LNHNV and CDR2 is YYDKDF (reference sequence). The CDR3 runs to 15 residues. V lost 5 bases, J lost 4 bases, and 15 bases lay in between. The CDR3 sequence: CATSESLVVGNTIYF. The CDR3 bases are TGTGCCACCAGCGAGAGTTTGGTGGTGGGAAACACCATATATTTT.

The chain has TRBV7-9 and TRBJ2-2; possibly TRBD1 or TRBD2 for D (5 bases each). The CDR3 consists of 12 residues. Trimming removed 5 bases at V and 6 bases at J, with 7 bases between. Per germline, CDR1 SEHNR and CDR2 FQNEAQ (reference sequence). The CDR3 loop reads CASSEGPGELFF. The CDR3 DNA sequence: TGTGCCAGCAGCGAGGGGCCCGGGGAGCTGTTTTTT.

The chain uses TRBV27 and TRBJ1-5; 7 nucleotides align to TRBD1. The CDR3 has 19 amino acids. V lost 5 bases to trimming and J lost 0 bases; unmatched junction nucleotides: 16. Germline-derived CDR1 and CDR2 are MNHEY and SMNVEV (reference sequence). Here the CDR3 DNA reads TGTGCCAGCAGTCCAAGGGAGGGCAGGGGGTTTTATAGCAATCAGCCCCAGCATTTT. Translating it yields CASSPREGRGFYSNQPQHF.

J is TRBJ2-2 and V is TRBV7-3; 7 bases match TRBD1. This CDR3 contains 17 residues. Trimming cost V 2 bases and J 4 bases; bases outside gene matches: 10. Germline V gives CDR1 SGHTA, CDR2 FQGTGA. The CDR3 DNA reads TGTGCCAGCAGCTTACGGCCACAGGGGTCGGGCACCGGGGAGCTGTTTTTT. Amino acids: CASSLRPQGSGTGELFF.

This rearrangement joins TRBV29-1 to TRBJ1-1; D may be TRBD1 (6 bases). The V gene's germline CDR1 is SQVTM and CDR2 ANQGSEA. Trimming pared 0 bases from V and 11 bases from J, leaving 19 bases between. This CDR3 is built from 14 residues. CDR3: CSVEDQAGGLHAFF. In DNA, the CDR3 is TGCAGCGTTGAAGATCAGGCGGGGGGGCTGCATGCTTTCTTT.

The chain couples TRBV5-1 to TRBJ2-1, with D perhaps being TRBD1 or TRBD2 (6 bases each). This CDR3 contains 14 residues. Trimming cost V 5 bases and J 6 bases, with 15 bases left between them. Germline V gene sequence: CDR1 SGHRS, CDR2 YFSETQ. Written as DNA, the CDR3 is TGCGCCAGCAGTTCGCAGGGGAGGACCAATGAGCAGTTCTTC. Amino acids: CASSSQGRTNEQFF.

CDR3 nucleotides: TGTGCCAGTAGTCCCCAAGCGGGAGCGAACACCGGGGAGCTGTTTTTT. Translated: CASSPQAGANTGELFF. The chain combines TRBV19 with TRBJ2-2; TRBD2 matches at 8 bases. V gave up 5 bases and J gave up 0 bases; unmatched junction bases: 5. The CDR3 extends over 16 amino acids. Per germline, CDR1 LNHDA and CDR2 SQIVND (reference sequence). The complete variable domain, with remaining parts taken from reference TRBV19 and TRBJ2-2, reads DGGITQSPKYLFRKEGQNVTLSCEQNLNHDAMYWYRQDPGQGLRLIYYSQIVNDFQKGDIAEGYSVSREKKESFPLTVTSAQKNPTAFYLCASSPQAGANTGELFFGEGSRLTVL.

This chain joins TRBV15 and TRBJ2-2; TRBD1 or TRBD2 may be the D gene (6 bases each). The V gene's germline CDR1 is LNHNV and CDR2 YYDKDF (reference sequence). This CDR3 is 16 amino acids long. Deletions cut 0 bases from V and 5 bases from J, with 13 bases between. The chain's CDR3 is CATSRDLIGGTGELFF. CDR3 bases: TGTGCCACCAGCAGAGATTTGATAGGGGGGACCGGGGAGCTGTTTTTT.

The rearrangement joins TRBV9 to TRBJ2-1, with D perhaps being TRBD1 or TRBD2 (5 bases each). The germline V and J ends were trimmed by 0 bases and 7 bases, with 17 bases remaining between them. CDR1 and CDR2 from the germline V gene are SGDLS and YYNGEE. CDR3 length: 16 amino acids. The CDR3 sequence is CASSVDVQGRRNEQFF. In DNA, the CDR3 is TGTGCCAGCAGCGTAGATGTCCAGGGACGGAGGAATGAGCAGTTCTTC.

In its sample, this clone was seen once. The chain links TRBV29-1 to TRBJ2-4; weak D call: TRBD1 (5 bases). Germline V lookup: CDR1 SQVTM, CDR2 ANQGSEA. V lost 4 bases and J lost 1, with 26 bases in between. This CDR3 contains 19 residues. CDR3 sequence reads: CSVGPFFQDKGRAKNIQYF. In DNA, the CDR3 is TGCAGCGTTGGACCCTTTTTCCAGGACAAAGGACGGGCCAAAAACATTCAGTACTTC. Full variable domain (remainder filled in from reference TRBV29-1 and TRBJ2-4): SAVISQKPSRDICQRGTSLTIQCQVDSQVTMMFWYRQQPGQSLTLIATANQGSEATYESGFVIDKFPISRPNLTFSTLTVSNMSPEDSSIYLCSVGPFFQDKGRAKNIQYFGAGTRLSVL.

The rearrangement joins TRBV29-1 to TRBJ2-7; D might be TRBD1 (6 bases). The ends were cut back, 4 bases at V and 3 bases at J, with 13 bases in the middle. Germline CDR1 and CDR2: SQVTM and ANQGSEA. This CDR3 is 13 amino acids long. CDR3 residues: CSVVGTLIYEQYF. CDR3 in DNA: TGCAGCGTTGTGGGGACACTGATCTACGAGCAGTACTTC.

The V call is TRBV4-3, the J call TRBJ1-1; D uncertain. V lost 0 bases to trimming and J lost 0 bases, with 8 bases between them. The CDR3 totals 15 residues. Germline V lookup: CDR1 LGHNA, CDR2 YSLEER. DNA for the CDR3: TGCGCCAGCAGCCAAGATTTTAGGGTGAACACTGAAGCTTTCTTT. It translates to CASSQDFRVNTEAFF.

The chain employs TRBV7-2 and TRBJ2-1; weak D call: TRBD1 (6 bases). Germline values: CDR1 SGHTA, CDR2 FQGNSA. Trimming stripped 2 bases from V and 4 bases from J, with 12 bases between. CDR3 length: 15 residues. The CDR3 loop is CASSLLGQKYNEQFF. CDR3 coding DNA: TGTGCCAGCAGCTTACTCGGACAGAAATACAATGAGCAGTTCTTC.

This clone has only one observation. This rearrangement joins TRBV15 to TRBJ2-7; D is perhaps TRBD2 (6 bases). The CDR3 contains 13 residues. The V and J ends lost 3 bases and 7 bases respectively, with 13 bases between them. Germline V gene lookup returns CDR1 LNHNV and CDR2 YYDKDF (reference sequence). CDR3: CATSRVLGGEQYF. Written as DNA, the CDR3 is TGTGCCACCAGCAGGGTCTTGGGGGGAGAGCAGTACTTC.

The V gene is TRBV4-3, the J gene TRBJ1-4; maybe TRBD1 (6 bases). Germline lookup yields CDR1 LGHNA and CDR2 YSLEER. The ends were cut back, 0 bases at V and 8 bases at J, with 22 bases in the middle. The CDR3 consists of 18 residues. For the CDR3, the DNA is TGCGCCAGCAGCCAAGATCTTGATACGGGCAATAGGGGGGAAAAACTGTTTTTT. Translating gives CASSQDLDTGNRGEKLFF.

The V and J genes are TRBV4-3 and TRBJ2-3; 9 nucleotides match TRBD1. The V segment lost 6 bases and the J segment 4 bases; nucleotides outside the gene matches: 14. The CDR3 consists of 17 residues. CDR1 and CDR2 from the germline V gene are LGHNA and YSLEER. CDR3 protein: CASSPKGPGQGSDTQYF. In DNA form, the CDR3 reads TGCGCCAGCAGTCCGAAGGGACCGGGACAGGGTTCAGATACGCAGTATTTT.

The chain carries TRBV7-9 and TRBJ2-7; 12 nucleotides align to TRBD2. The CDR3 consists of 16 residues. Germline V gene data show CDR1 as SEHNR and CDR2 as FQNEAQ (reference sequence). V shed 2 bases and J 2 bases; nucleotides not matched to a gene: 4. The CDR3 is CASSLMSSGRAYEQYF. The CDR3 DNA follows: TGTGCCAGCAGCTTAATGTCTAGCGGGAGGGCCTACGAGCAGTACTTC.

The chain has TRBV7-2 and TRBJ2-7, with TRBD2 matching 10 bases. Germline-derived CDR1 and CDR2 are SGHTA and FQGNSA. The CDR3 has 15 residues. Losses at the gene ends were 4 bases for V and 2 bases for J; bases not matched to a gene: 5. Here the CDR3 DNA reads TGTGCCAGCAGCTCGAACGGACTAGCGGCCTACGAGCAGTACTTC. It is translated as CASSSNGLAAYEQYF.

The chain employs TRBV19 and TRBJ2-1; 9 bases match TRBD1. The CDR3 is 14 residues long. Germline assignment: CDR1 LNHDA and CDR2 SQIVND (reference sequence). V lost 4 bases to trimming and J lost 5 bases; unmatched junction nucleotides: 3. CDR3 sequence reads: CASSKRDRDNEQFF. DNA of the CDR3: TGTGCCAGTAGTAAACGGGACAGGGACAATGAGCAGTTCTTC.

The chain is built from TRBV5-1 and TRBJ2-3; D unresolved. V shed 0 bases and J shed 2 bases, with 13 bases lying between them. The CDR3 is 16 amino acids. Per the germline V gene, CDR1 is SGHRS and CDR2 is YFSETQ. The chain's CDR3 is CASSLALFQYTDTQYF. CDR3 nucleotide sequence: TGCGCCAGCAGCTTGGCCTTATTCCAGTACACAGATACGCAGTATTTT. Full variable domain (outside the CDR3, taken from reference TRBV5-1 and TRBJ2-3): KAGVTQTPRYLIKTRGQQVTLSCSPISGHRSVSWYQQTPGQGLQFLFEYFSETQRNKGNFPGRFSGRQFSNSRSEMNVSTLELGDSALYLCASSLALFQYTDTQYFGPGTRLTVL.